This TCR beta chain was observed in a study of T cells in Graves' hyperthyroidism and ophthalmopathy. The CDR3 regions of TCR beta were amplified from RNA transcripts. Using the HTBI primer set, a first-round RT-PCR was run on the TCR CDR3. TCRdb recomputed calls from the multiplex PCR reads with MiXCR, one row per CDR3 protein. The sample holds approximately 360,000 distinct CDR3 sequences, approximately 25% seen once. The CDR3 extends over 11 amino acids. Trimming shortened V by 3 bases and J by 11 bases, and 8 bases separated the two germline ends. Study observations and caveats: Appearing also in blood were most of the thyroid clonotypes expanded above 0.001.

Notes on this clonotype: Its antigen is not identified.

V and J are TRBV12-3 or TRBV12-4 and TRBJ1-5; D gene ambiguous. This TCR came from a man in his fifties with Graves' hyperthyroidism. The sequencing input was blood. Here the CDR3 DNA reads TGTGCCAGCAGTTTGGGCACGGCCCAGCATTTT. The encoded protein is CASSLGTAQHF.